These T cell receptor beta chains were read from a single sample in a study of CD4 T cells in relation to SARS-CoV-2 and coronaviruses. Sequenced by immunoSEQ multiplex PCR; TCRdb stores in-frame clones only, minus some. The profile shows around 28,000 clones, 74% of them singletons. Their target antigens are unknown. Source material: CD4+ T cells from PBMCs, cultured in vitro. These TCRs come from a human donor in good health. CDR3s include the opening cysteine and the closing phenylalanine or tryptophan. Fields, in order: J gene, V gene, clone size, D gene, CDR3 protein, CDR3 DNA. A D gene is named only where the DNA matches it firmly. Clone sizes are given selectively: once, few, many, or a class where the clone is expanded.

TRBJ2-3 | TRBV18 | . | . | CASSSETSTDTQYF | TGTGCCAGCTCATCCGAGACTAGCACAGATACGCAGTATTTT
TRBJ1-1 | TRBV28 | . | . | CASSRQSGAFF | TGTGCCAGCAGTCGCCAAAGTGGCGCTTTCTTT
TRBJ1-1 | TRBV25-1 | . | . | CASSEYGNTEAFF | TGTGCCAGCAGTGAATACGGGAACACTGAAGCTTTCTTT
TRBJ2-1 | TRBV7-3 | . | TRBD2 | CASSLAGASGEQFF | TGTGCCAGCAGCTTAGCGGGCGCTAGCGGGGAGCAGTTCTTC
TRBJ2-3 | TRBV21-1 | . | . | CASSKGTGGTDTQYF | TGTGCCAGCAGCAAAGGGACAGGGGGCACAGATACGCAGTATTTT
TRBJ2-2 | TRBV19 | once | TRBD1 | CASSARQGSTGELFF | TGTGCCAGTAGTGCAAGACAGGGGTCCACCGGGGAGCTGTTTTTT
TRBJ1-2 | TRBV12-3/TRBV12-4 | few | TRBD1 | CASSLGTERGYTF | TGTGCCAGCAGTTTGGGGACAGAGCGTGGCTACACCTTC
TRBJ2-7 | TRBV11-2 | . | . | CASSPSGKGREQYF | TGTGCCAGCAGCCCAAGTGGTAAGGGGCGGGAGCAGTACTTC
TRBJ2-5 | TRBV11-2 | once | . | CASSLQGRSQETQYF | TGTGCCAGCAGCTTGCAGGGCAGGTCCCAAGAGACCCAGTACTTC
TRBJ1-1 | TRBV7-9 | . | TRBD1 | CASRPKDRLGTEAFF | TGTGCCAGCAGACCTAAGGACAGGCTGGGGACTGAAGCTTTCTTT
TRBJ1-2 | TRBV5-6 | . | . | CASSSTGSYGYTF | TGTGCCAGCAGCTCAACAGGGAGCTATGGCTACACCTTC
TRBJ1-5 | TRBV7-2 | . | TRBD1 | CASSPGTGGDSNQPQHF | TGTGCCAGCAGCCCCGGGACAGGGGGGGATAGCAATCAGCCCCAGCATTTT
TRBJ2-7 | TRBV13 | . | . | CASSPTGGFGSYEQYF | TGTGCCAGCAGTCCCACGGGGGGCTTCGGGTCCTACGAGCAGTACTTC
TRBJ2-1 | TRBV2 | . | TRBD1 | CASAPDRGQHGQFF | TGTGCCAGCGCCCCGGACAGGGGGCAACACGGGCAGTTCTTC
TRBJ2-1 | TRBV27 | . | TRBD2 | CASRARTSGGVKKQFF | TGTGCCAGCAGGGCCCGGACTAGCGGGGGGGTCAAAAAGCAGTTCTTC
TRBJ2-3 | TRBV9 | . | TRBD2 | CASSAYHTSGGTDTQYF | TGTGCCAGCAGCGCCTATCACACTAGCGGGGGAACAGATACGCAGTATTTT
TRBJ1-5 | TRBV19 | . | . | CASSPGGFGNQPQHF | TGTGCCAGTAGTCCGGGAGGGTTCGGCAATCAGCCCCAGCATTTT
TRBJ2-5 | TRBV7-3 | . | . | CASSNLGAETQYF | TGTGCCAGCAGCAACCTCGGGGCCGAAACCCAGTACTTC
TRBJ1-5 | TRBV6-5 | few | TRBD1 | CASKEIRDRDQPQHF | TGTGCCAGCAAAGAAATCCGGGACAGGGACCAGCCCCAGCATTTT
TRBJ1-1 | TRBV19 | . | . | CASSWSGDTEAFF | TGTGCCAGTAGTTGGTCTGGGGACACTGAAGCTTTCTTT
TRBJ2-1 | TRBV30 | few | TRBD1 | CAWSRGQAHEQFF | TGTGCCTGGAGTAGGGGACAGGCCCATGAGCAGTTCTTC
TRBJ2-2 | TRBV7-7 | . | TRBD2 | CASSIREGNTGELFF | TGTGCTAGCAGCATACGGGAGGGGAACACCGGGGAGCTGTTTTTT
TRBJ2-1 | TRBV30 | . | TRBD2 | CAWSVLSGGNEQFF | TGTGCCTGGAGTGTACTCTCGGGAGGGAATGAGCAGTTCTTC
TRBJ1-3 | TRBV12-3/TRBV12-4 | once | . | CASSLLGNTIYF | TGTGCCAGCAGCCTCCTAGGAAACACCATATATTTT
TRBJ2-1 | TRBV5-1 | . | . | CASSLVQYNEQFF | TGCGCCAGCAGCTTGGTTCAATACAATGAGCAGTTCTTC
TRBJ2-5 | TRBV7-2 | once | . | CASSLRALSLQETQYF | TGTGCCAGCAGCTTAAGGGCACTATCGCTCCAAGAGACCCAGTACTTC
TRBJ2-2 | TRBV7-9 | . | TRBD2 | CASSPLAGAFSATGELFF | TGTGCCAGCAGTCCCCTAGCGGGGGCCTTCTCTGCCACCGGGGAGCTGTTTTTT
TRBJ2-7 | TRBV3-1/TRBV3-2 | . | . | CASSQGFSEQYF | TGTGCCAGCAGCCAGGGTTTCAGCGAGCAGTACTTC
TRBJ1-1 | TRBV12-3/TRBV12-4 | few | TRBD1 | CASRLRGHTEAFF | TGTGCCAGCCGACTCAGGGGGCATACTGAAGCTTTCTTT
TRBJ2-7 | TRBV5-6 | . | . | CASSETTTYEQYF | TGTGCCAGCAGCGAGACTACGACCTACGAGCAGTACTTC
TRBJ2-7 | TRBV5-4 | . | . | CASSFAPYEQYF | TGTGCCAGCAGCTTTGCCCCCTACGAGCAGTACTTC
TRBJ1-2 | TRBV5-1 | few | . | CASSDAGNYGYTF | TGCGCCAGCAGCGACGCCGGGAACTATGGCTACACCTTC
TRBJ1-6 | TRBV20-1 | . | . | CSASLARFNSPLHF | TGCAGTGCTAGTTTGGCCAGGTTTAATTCACCCCTCCACTTT
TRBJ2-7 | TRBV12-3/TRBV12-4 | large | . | CASSLALSDSQYF | TGTGCCAGCAGTTTAGCGCTAAGCGATTCGCAGTACTTC
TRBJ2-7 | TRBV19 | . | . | CASSIAGSHGYYEQYF | TGTGCCAGTAGTATAGCAGGGTCCCACGGCTACTACGAGCAGTACTTC
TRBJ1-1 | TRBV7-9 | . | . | CASSLTLNTEAFF | TGTGCCAGCAGCCTTACCTTGAACACTGAAGCTTTCTTT
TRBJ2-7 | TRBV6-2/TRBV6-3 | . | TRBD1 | CASSSGGTEYF | TGTGCCAGCAGTTCAGGGGGCACGGAGTACTTC
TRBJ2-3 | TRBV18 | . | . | CASSPWGDTQYF | TGTGCCAGCTCACCATGGGGAGATACGCAGTATTTT
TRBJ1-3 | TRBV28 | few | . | CASSLADISGNTIYF | TGTGCCAGCAGTTTGGCAGATATCTCTGGAAACACCATATATTTT
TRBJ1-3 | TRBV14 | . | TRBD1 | CASSQGARGFFSGNTIYF | TGTGCCAGCAGCCAAGGAGCCAGGGGGTTCTTCTCTGGAAACACCATATATTTT
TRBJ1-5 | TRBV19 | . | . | CASSPFFNQPQHF | TGTGCCAGTAGCCCTTTTTTCAATCAGCCCCAGCATTTT
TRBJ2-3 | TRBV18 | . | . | CASSPASPIATTDTQYF | TGTGCCAGCTCACCAGCTTCCCCCATAGCGACCACAGATACGCAGTATTTT
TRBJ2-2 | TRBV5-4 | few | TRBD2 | CASSFTSGKTGELFF | TGTGCCAGCAGCTTCACTAGCGGGAAGACCGGGGAGCTGTTTTTT
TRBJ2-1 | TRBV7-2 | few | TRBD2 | CASSVLAGGPYNEQFF | TGTGCCAGCAGCGTCTTAGCGGGGGGCCCCTACAATGAGCAGTTCTTC
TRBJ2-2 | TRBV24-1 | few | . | CATASSAGGELFF | TGTGCCACCGCGTCGTCGGCGGGCGGGGAGCTGTTTTTT
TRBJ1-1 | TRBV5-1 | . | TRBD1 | CASSSTGGWTEAFF | TGCGCCAGCAGCTCGACAGGGGGCTGGACTGAAGCTTTCTTT
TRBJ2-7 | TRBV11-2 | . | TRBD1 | CASSPRDRGHGEQYF | TGTGCCAGCAGCCCTCGGGACAGGGGGCATGGCGAGCAGTACTTC
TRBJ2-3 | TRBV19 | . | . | CASSIGTRDTQYF | TGTGCCAGTAGTATAGGAACTCGAGATACGCAGTATTTT
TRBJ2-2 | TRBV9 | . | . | CASSVRTENTGELFF | TGTGCCAGCAGCGTAAGGACCGAGAACACCGGGGAGCTGTTTTTT
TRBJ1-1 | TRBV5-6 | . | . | CASSLGGISAEAFF | TGTGCCAGCAGCTTGGGGGGGATAAGCGCTGAAGCTTTCTTT
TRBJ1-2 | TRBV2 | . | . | CASQGTNYGYTF | TGTGCCAGCCAGGGCACCAACTATGGCTACACCTTC